These 32 T cell receptor beta chains share one sample of origin, sequenced in a study of blood T cell repertoires in COVID-19. Repertoires were generated with immunoSEQ multiplex PCR, while TCRdb's copy carries only in-frame clones and drops some. The repertoire holds about 220,000 clones, with 80% to 85% as singletons. Sequenced: peripheral blood. These receptors came from a woman aged 55-69 years with acute or convalescent COVID-19.

The chain is built from TRBV7-2 and TRBJ1-1; 8 nucleotides match TRBD1. V shed 5 bases, J shed 4 bases, and the junction held 6 bases outside the gene matches. The CDR3 sequence is 14 residues long. Germline values: CDR1 SGHTA, CDR2 FQGNSA. In nucleotides, the CDR3 is TGTGCCAGCAGCCTCAGGGGGCTAGGCACTGAAGCTTTCTTT. Its translation: CASSLRGLGTEAFF. The whole variable domain, remainder taken from reference TRBV7-2 and TRBJ1-1, is GAGVSQSPSNKVTEKGKDVELRCDPISGHTALYWYRQSLGQGLEFLIYFQGNSAPDKSGLPSDRFSAERTGGSVSTLTIQRTQQEDSAVYLCASSLRGLGTEAFFGQGTRLTVV.

V usage is TRBV19 and J usage is TRBJ1-6, with 11 bases fitting TRBD1. Germline V gene sequence: CDR1 LNHDA, CDR2 SQIVND (reference sequence). V shed 3 bases and J 7 bases; nucleotides not matched to a gene: 5. The CDR3 is made up of 16 amino acids. The CDR3 here is CASSMGQGVKNSPLHF. The CDR3 DNA reads as TGTGCCAGTAGTATGGGACAGGGGGTAAAGAATTCACCCCTCCACTTT.

The chain joins TRBV3-1 (or the pseudogene TRBV3-2) to TRBJ2-1; D gene uncertain. The germline V and J ends were trimmed by 0 bases and 9 bases, with 9 bases remaining between them. Germline V CDR1 and CDR2: LGHDT, YNNKEL (reference sequence). The CDR3 totals 13 residues. In DNA, the CDR3 is TGTGCCAGCAGCCAAGAATTAGTTAGTGAGCAGTTCTTC. As protein: CASSQELVSEQFF.

This chain connects TRBV18 to TRBJ1-2; D is possibly TRBD1 (5 bases). V shed 3 bases and J shed 3 bases, with 17 bases lying between them. The germline CDR1 and CDR2 sequences are KGHSH and LQKENI. The CDR3 extends over 16 amino acids. The CDR3 nucleotides read TGTGCCAGCTCACCCTTACCGACGGGGGGGGACTATGGCTACACCTTC. This sequence encodes CASSPLPTGGDYGYTF.

The chain has TRBV29-1 and TRBJ2-3; D is uncertain. The germline V and J ends were trimmed by 6 bases and 0 bases, with 7 bases remaining between them. The CDR3 length is 12 residues. Per germline, CDR1 SQVTM and CDR2 ANQGSEA. The CDR3 coding sequence is TGCAGCGTCTCCGGGAGCACAGATACGCAGTATTTT. It encodes CSVSGSTDTQYF.

V gene TRBV10-3 combines with J gene TRBJ1-1; D might be TRBD1 (5 bases). Per the germline V gene, CDR1 is ENHRY and CDR2 is SYGVKD. The CDR3 runs 15 residues. V gave up 0 bases and J gave up 4 bases, with 12 bases separating them. As DNA, the CDR3 is TGTGCCATCAGTGAGTCAGCAGGGTCCGGCACTGAAGCTTTCTTT. This gives the protein CAISESAGSGTEAFF.

This clone was picked up a small number of times. The rearrangement uses TRBV30 and TRBJ2-3, with 7 bases aligning to TRBD2. This CDR3 spans 15 amino acids. V lost 2 bases to trimming and J lost 4 bases; unmatched junction nucleotides: 9. Germline CDR1 reads GTSNPN; CDR2 reads SVGIG (reference sequence). CDR3 coding DNA: TGTGCCTGGAGTCGTAAAGGGAGGGAATCAGATACGCAGTATTTT. Translating gives CAWSRKGRESDTQYF.

The chain has TRBV5-6 and TRBJ2-7; 11 positions match TRBD1. Trimming at V came to 4 bases and at J to 4 bases, leaving 1 base not matched to a gene. The CDR3 has 13 residues. Germline lookup yields CDR1 SGHDT and CDR2 YYEEEE. The CDR3 DNA reads TGTGCCAGCAGCCGGGACAGGGGGTACGAGCAGTACTTC. Its translation: CASSRDRGYEQYF.

V gene TRBV5-6 combines with J gene TRBJ1-2; 7 positions agree with TRBD1. V shed 6 bases, J shed 3 bases, and the junction held 8 bases outside the gene matches. The CDR3 loop spans 14 amino acids. Germline lookup yields CDR1 SGHDT and CDR2 YYEEEE. CDR3 in DNA: TGTGCCAGCATGATCAGAACAGGGGACTATGGCTACACCTTC. Protein product: CASMIRTGDYGYTF.

The genes are TRBV28 and TRBJ2-1; TRBD2 is a possible D gene (6 bases). In germline, CDR1 is MDHEN, CDR2 SYDVKM. The CDR3 runs to 16 residues. The V end was cut by 5 bases, the J end by 0 bases, with 14 bases between. The chain's CDR3 is CASSVRGAGSYNEQFF. The CDR3 DNA reads as TGTGCCAGCAGTGTCAGAGGAGCGGGCTCCTACAATGAGCAGTTCTTC.

This rearrangement joins TRBV12-3 or TRBV12-4 to TRBJ1-6; D is ambiguous. The CDR3 totals 12 residues. V lost 7 bases to trimming and J lost 8 bases, with 9 bases between them. CDR3 residues: CASTTHHSPLHF. CDR3 bases: TGTGCCAGCACCACTCACCATTCACCCCTCCACTTT.

The CDR3 reads CASSTVGGPQHF. The CDR3 bases are TGTGCCAGTAGTACCGTAGGGGGGCCCCAGCATTTT. The chain uses TRBV19 and TRBJ1-5; tentatively, D is TRBD1 (6 bases). V was pared by 4 bases and J by 9 bases, with 10 bases between. Germline CDR1 and CDR2: LNHDA and SQIVND (reference sequence). This CDR3 contains 12 residues.

The gene calls are TRBV7-8 and TRBJ2-1; D possibly corresponds to TRBD1 (5 bases). Trimming stripped 2 bases from V and 7 bases from J, with 9 bases between. The germline CDR1 and CDR2 sequences are SGHVS and FQNEAQ. The CDR3 covers 13 residues. This chain's CDR3 is CASSLIGANEQFF. CDR3 sequence (DNA): TGTGCCAGCAGCTTAATAGGGGCTAATGAGCAGTTCTTC.

This chain joins TRBV3-1 (or the pseudogene TRBV3-2) and TRBJ2-5; tentatively, D is TRBD2 (5 bases). Trimming left V 0 bases short and J 4 bases short, with 18 bases between. The V gene's germline CDR1 is LGHDT and CDR2 YNNKEL (reference sequence). The CDR3 is 17 amino acids. In DNA, the CDR3 is TGTGCCAGCAGCCAAGACCACGGAGGTTTAGTTTCAGAGACCCAGTACTTC. It encodes CASSQDHGGLVSETQYF.

This clone came up once. This rearrangement joins TRBV6-1 to TRBJ1-2; the match to TRBD1 covers 9 bases. CDR3 length: 16 amino acids. Unmatched junction bases numbered 5, after V lost 3 bases and J lost 0 bases. In germline, CDR1 is MNHNS, CDR2 SASEGT. DNA for the CDR3: TGTGCCAGCAGTGAGACAGGGGGACCCACTAACTATGGCTACACCTTC. It yields the protein CASSETGGPTNYGYTF.

This rearrangement joins TRBV11-1 to TRBJ2-2; TRBD1 matches at 7 bases. CDR1 is SGHAT and CDR2 is FQDESV in the germline V gene (reference sequence). V shed 5 bases, J shed 4 bases, and the junction held 7 bases outside the gene matches. The CDR3 totals 15 residues. CDR3 region: CASSRSGQPTGELFF. In DNA form, the CDR3 reads TGTGCCAGCAGCCGTTCGGGACAGCCCACCGGGGAGCTGTTTTTT.

J is TRBJ1-2 and V is TRBV3-1 (or the pseudogene TRBV3-2); D remains unclear. V gave up 1 base and J gave up 4 bases, with 7 bases separating them. The CDR3 length is 13 residues. Germline CDR1 and CDR2: LGHDT and YNNKEL (reference sequence). The CDR3 spells CASSQVGSYGYTF. The CDR3 region has the DNA TGTGCCAGCAGCCAAGTCGGGTCCTATGGCTACACCTTC.

The chain links TRBV6-5 to TRBJ1-6, with D tentatively TRBD1 (6 bases). Trimming left V 0 bases short and J 6 bases short, with 12 bases between. The CDR3 contains 16 residues. Per germline, CDR1 MNHEY and CDR2 SVGAGI. The CDR3 nucleotides read TGTGCCAGCAGTTACTCATCGGGGGGCTTTAATTCACCCCTCCACTTT. Its translation is CASSYSSGGFNSPLHF.

The CDR3 reads CASSAGPGQPYEQYF. Written as DNA, the CDR3 is TGCGCCAGCAGCGCCGGCCCGGGACAGCCCTACGAGCAGTACTTC. The chain employs TRBV5-1 and TRBJ2-7; TRBD1 aligns across 7 bases. Germline V gene data show CDR1 as SGHRS and CDR2 as YFSETQ. The CDR3 sequence is 15 residues long. The V segment lost 4 bases and the J segment 2 bases; nucleotides outside the gene matches: 9.

V gene TRBV5-8 combines with J gene TRBJ1-3, with D perhaps TRBD1 (6 bases). Germline V gives CDR1 SGHTS, CDR2 YDEGEE. V was pared by 9 bases and J by 4 bases, with 17 bases between. CDR3 length: 14 residues. Here the CDR3 DNA reads TGTGCCACGTCCAATACAGGGACAGGAAACACCATATATTTT. It yields the protein CATSNTGTGNTIYF. The full variable domain, with the rest looked up from reference TRBV5-8 and TRBJ1-3, is EAGVTQSPTHLIKTRGQQATLRCSPISGHTSVYWYQQALGLGLQFLLWYDEGEERNRGNFPPRFSGRQFPNYSSELNVNALELEDSALYLCATSNTGTGNTIYFGEGSWLTVV.

This clone was seen only a few times. The chain links TRBV14 to TRBJ2-5; tentative D call: TRBD2 (5 bases). The CDR3 totals 14 residues. Germline lookup yields CDR1 SGHDN and CDR2 FVKESK. V was clipped by 4 bases and J by 1 base, with 10 bases between them. The CDR3 nucleotides read TGTGCCAGCAGCCCCCTGGGGAGCCAAGAGACCCAGTACTTC. Amino acids: CASSPLGSQETQYF.

CDR3 nucleotide sequence: TGTGCCAGCAGCCAACCGGGACTAGCGGAAGATACGCAGTATTTT. Protein: CASSQPGLAEDTQYF. The V call is TRBV3-1 (or the pseudogene TRBV3-2), the J call TRBJ2-3, with 11 nucleotides matching TRBD2. This CDR3 has 15 residues. J gave up 5 bases and V 2 bases, and 3 bases lay outside the gene matches. CDR1 and CDR2 from the germline V gene are LGHDT and YNNKEL (reference sequence).

This clone has a handful of counts. This rearrangement joins TRBV20-1 to TRBJ1-1; D ambiguous. The germline V and J ends were trimmed by 6 bases and 8 bases, with 13 bases remaining between them. The V gene's germline CDR1 is DFQATT and CDR2 SNEGSKA (reference sequence). The length of the CDR3 is 11 residues. The CDR3 here is CSANPQTEAFF. As DNA, the CDR3 is TGCAGTGCCAACCCACAAACGGAAGCTTTCTTT.

The genes are TRBV18 and TRBJ2-1; the match to TRBD2 covers 10 bases. J lost 9 bases, V lost 3 bases, and 8 bases had no gene match. This CDR3 is 15 amino acids long. The V gene's germline CDR1 is KGHSH and CDR2 LQKENI. CDR3 region: CASSPQRGGRIEQFF. The CDR3 nucleotides read TGTGCCAGCTCACCCCAGCGGGGGGGCCGTATTGAGCAGTTCTTC. Full variable domain (missing parts from reference TRBV18 and TRBJ2-1): NAGVMQNPRHLVRRRGQEARLRCSPMKGHSHVYWYRQLPEEGLKFMVYLQKENIIDESGMPKERFSAEFPKEGPSILRIQQVVRGDSAAYFCASSPQRGGRIEQFFGPGTRLTVL.

The rearrangement joins TRBV6-2 or TRBV6-3 to TRBJ1-5; no definite D call. CDR3 length: 12 residues. From germline, CDR1 is MNHEY and CDR2 SVGEGT. V lost 6 bases to trimming and J lost 9 bases, with 12 bases between them. The CDR3 region is CASSPTGGPQHF. Here the CDR3 DNA reads TGTGCCAGCAGCCCTACTGGAGGGCCCCAGCATTTT.

This clone has just one count. This chain joins TRBV10-2 and TRBJ2-2; 9 bases match TRBD1. Germline assignment: CDR1 WSHSY and CDR2 SAAADI. The V and J ends lost 6 bases and 7 bases, in that order; junction bases with no gene match: 3. The CDR3 loop spans 13 amino acids. DNA for the CDR3: TGCGCCAGCAGAGGGACAGGGATCGGGGAGCTGTTTTTT. This sequence encodes CASRGTGIGELFF.

Written as DNA, the CDR3 is TGTGCCAGCTCACCACCTACAGGGTACTATGGCTACACCTTC. Its protein product is CASSPPTGYYGYTF. The chain couples TRBV18 to TRBJ1-2; D possibly corresponds to TRBD1 (6 bases). Trimming stripped 0 bases from V and 3 bases from J, with 8 bases between. CDR1 is KGHSH, CDR2 LQKENI, per germline. The CDR3 extends over 14 amino acids.

This clone showed up just once. V gene TRBV19 combines with J gene TRBJ1-5; TRBD1 matches at 9 bases. Germline V gives CDR1 LNHDA, CDR2 SQIVND (reference sequence). This CDR3 has 15 residues. Germline trimming cut 3 bases from V and 7 bases from J; bases unmatched to any gene: 7. The CDR3 DNA reads as TGTGCCAGTAGTATGGGGGGACAGGGACGACAGCCCCAGCATTTT. Translating it yields CASSMGGQGRQPQHF.

V and J are TRBV5-4 and TRBJ2-1; TRBD2 matches 15 bases. Germline V lookup: CDR1 SGHNT, CDR2 YYREEE (reference sequence). The CDR3 runs to 16 residues. With 4 bases clipped from V and 4 bases from J, the junction kept 3 bases outside the gene matches. The CDR3 loop reads CASSPGTSGGYNEQFF. CDR3 DNA: TGTGCCAGCAGCCCGGGGACTAGCGGGGGGTACAATGAGCAGTTCTTC.

The rearrangement links TRBV5-8 to TRBJ2-1; weak D call: TRBD2 (6 bases). The CDR3 has 15 residues. Between the trimmed V and J ends, which lost 3 bases and 0 bases, there was a span of 10 bases. Germline V gene lookup returns CDR1 SGHTS and CDR2 YDEGEE. The CDR3 DNA sequence: TGTGCCAGCAGCTCTGGACTAATCTCCTACAATGAGCAGTTCTTC. It specifies CASSSGLISYNEQFF.

The CDR3 coding sequence is TGTGCCAGCAGCCTACTAGCGGGGGGGCCCTTCGGTGAGCAGTACTTC. Its protein product is CASSLLAGGPFGEQYF. The V call is TRBV13, the J call TRBJ2-7, with 13 bases aligning to TRBD2. J was trimmed by 7 bases and V by 5 bases; bases with no gene match: 11. This CDR3 spans 16 amino acids. Germline V CDR1 and CDR2: PRHDT, FYEKMQ (reference sequence).

The CDR3 DNA reads TGTGCCAGCAGCCGACAGCAGAACACTGAAGCTTTCTTT. This sequence encodes CASSRQQNTEAFF. The chain joins TRBV11-1 to TRBJ1-1, with a tentative D call TRBD1 (5 bases). Germline-derived CDR1 and CDR2 are SGHAT and FQDESV (reference sequence). The CDR3 contains 13 residues. Trimming pared 5 bases from V and 1 base from J, leaving 8 bases between.